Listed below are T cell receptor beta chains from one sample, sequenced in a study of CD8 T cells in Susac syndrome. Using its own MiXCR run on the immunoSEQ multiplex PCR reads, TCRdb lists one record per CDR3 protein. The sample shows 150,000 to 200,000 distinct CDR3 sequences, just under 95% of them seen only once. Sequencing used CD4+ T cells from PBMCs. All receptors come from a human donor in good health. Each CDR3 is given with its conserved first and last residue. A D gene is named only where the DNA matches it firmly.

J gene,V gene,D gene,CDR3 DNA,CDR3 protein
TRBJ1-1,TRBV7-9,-,TGTGCCAGCAGCTTAGGTCGGTCCGGCCCTGAAGCTTTCTTT,CASSLGRSGPEAFF
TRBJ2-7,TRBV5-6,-,TGTGCCAGCAGCCCGGCCCACTACAAGTACGAGCAGTACTTC,CASSPAHYKYEQYF
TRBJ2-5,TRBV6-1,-,TGTGCCAGCATACGTACTCAGAATACTCAAGAGACCCAGTACTTC,CASIRTQNTQETQYF
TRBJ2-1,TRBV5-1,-,TGCGCCAGCAGCTTGGTTCCGTCGCCTAATGAGCAGTTCTTC,CASSLVPSPNEQFF
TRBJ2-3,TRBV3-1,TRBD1,TGTGCCAGCATCCGGAGAGGACAGGGGGCCTATAAGGTGCTTGCAGATACGCAGTATTTT,CASIRRGQGAYKVLADTQYF
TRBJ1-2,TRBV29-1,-,TGCAGCGTTGATGAGGCAGGAGTAAACTATGGCTACACCTTC,CSVDEAGVNYGYTF
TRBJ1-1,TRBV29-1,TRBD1,TGCAGCGGCTATCCGGGACAGGGGAACACTGAAGCTTTCTTT,CSGYPGQGNTEAFF
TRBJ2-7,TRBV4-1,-,TGCGCCAGCAGCCTAAAGGGGCAGGCCGCACCCTACGAGCAGTACTTC,CASSLKGQAAPYEQYF
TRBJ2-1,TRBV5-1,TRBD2,TGCGCCAGCAGCTTATTAGTAGCGGGGGTCTACAATGAGCAGTTCTTC,CASSLLVAGVYNEQFF
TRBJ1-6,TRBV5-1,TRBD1,TGCGCCAGCAGCACGACAGGGGAATCACCCCTCCACTTT,CASSTTGESPLHF